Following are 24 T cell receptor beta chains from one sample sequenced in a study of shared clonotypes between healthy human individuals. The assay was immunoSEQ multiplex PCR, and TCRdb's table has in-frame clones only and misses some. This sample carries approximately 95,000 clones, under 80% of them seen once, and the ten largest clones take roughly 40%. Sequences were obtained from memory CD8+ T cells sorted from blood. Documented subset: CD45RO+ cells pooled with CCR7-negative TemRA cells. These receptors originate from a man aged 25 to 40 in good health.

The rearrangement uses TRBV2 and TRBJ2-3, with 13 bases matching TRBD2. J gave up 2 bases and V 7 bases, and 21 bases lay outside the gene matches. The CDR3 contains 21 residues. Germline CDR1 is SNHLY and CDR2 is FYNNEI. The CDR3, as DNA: TGTGCCAGCAAGCGCCTACGACTAGCGGGAGGTTCCAATCCATTCACAGATACGCAGTATTTT. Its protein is CASKRLRLAGGSNPFTDTQYF.

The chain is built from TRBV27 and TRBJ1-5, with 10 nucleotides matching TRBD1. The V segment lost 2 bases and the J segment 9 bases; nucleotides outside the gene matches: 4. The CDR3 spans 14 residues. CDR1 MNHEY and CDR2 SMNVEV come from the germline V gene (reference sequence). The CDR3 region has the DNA TGTGCCAGCAGTTTACTGGGGACAGGGGTGCCCCAGCATTTT. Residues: CASSLLGTGVPQHF.

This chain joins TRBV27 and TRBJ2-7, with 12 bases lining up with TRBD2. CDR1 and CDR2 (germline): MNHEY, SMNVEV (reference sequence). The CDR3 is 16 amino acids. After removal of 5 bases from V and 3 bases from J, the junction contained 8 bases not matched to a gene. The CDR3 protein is CASSPRTSGAFYEQYF. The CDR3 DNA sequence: TGTGCCAGCAGTCCCCGGACTAGCGGGGCTTTCTACGAGCAGTACTTC.

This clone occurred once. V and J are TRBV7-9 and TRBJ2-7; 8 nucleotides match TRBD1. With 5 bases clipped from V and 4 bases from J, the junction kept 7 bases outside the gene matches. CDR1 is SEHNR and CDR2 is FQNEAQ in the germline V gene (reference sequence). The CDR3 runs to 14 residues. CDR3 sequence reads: CASSQPGQAYEQYF. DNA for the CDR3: TGTGCCAGCAGCCAGCCGGGACAGGCATACGAGCAGTACTTC.

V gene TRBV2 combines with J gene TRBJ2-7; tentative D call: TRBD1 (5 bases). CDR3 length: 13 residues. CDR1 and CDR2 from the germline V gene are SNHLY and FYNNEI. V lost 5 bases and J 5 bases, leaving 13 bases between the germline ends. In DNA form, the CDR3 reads TGTGCCAGCAGTCTATGGGGCGGACACGAGCAGTACTTC. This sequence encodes CASSLWGGHEQYF.

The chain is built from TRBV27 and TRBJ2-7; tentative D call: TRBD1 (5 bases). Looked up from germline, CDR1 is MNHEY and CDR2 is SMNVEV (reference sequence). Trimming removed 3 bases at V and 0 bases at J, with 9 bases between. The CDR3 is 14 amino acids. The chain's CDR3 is CASSLQDISYEQYF. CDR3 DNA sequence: TGTGCCAGCAGTTTGCAGGACATCTCCTACGAGCAGTACTTC.

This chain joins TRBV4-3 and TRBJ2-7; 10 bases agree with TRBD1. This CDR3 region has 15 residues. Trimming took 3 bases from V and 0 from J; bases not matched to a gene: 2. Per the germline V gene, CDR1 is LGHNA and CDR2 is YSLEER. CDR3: CASSQRQGASYEQYF. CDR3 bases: TGCGCCAGCAGCCAGAGACAGGGGGCCTCCTACGAGCAGTACTTC.

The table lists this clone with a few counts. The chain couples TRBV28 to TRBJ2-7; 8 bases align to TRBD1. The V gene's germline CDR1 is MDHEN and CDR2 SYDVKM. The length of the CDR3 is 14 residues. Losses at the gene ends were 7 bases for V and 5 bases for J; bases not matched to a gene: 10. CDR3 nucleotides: TGTGCCAGCAACCTGGCAGGGGGCTTGGACGAGCAGTACTTC. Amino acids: CASNLAGGLDEQYF.

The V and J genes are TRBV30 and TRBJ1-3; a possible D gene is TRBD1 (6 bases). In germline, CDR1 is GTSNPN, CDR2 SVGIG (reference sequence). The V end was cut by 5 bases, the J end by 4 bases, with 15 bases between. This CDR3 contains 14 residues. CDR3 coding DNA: TGTGCCTGGCGCTCCCCGGGGGCCGGAAACACCATATATTTT. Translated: CAWRSPGAGNTIYF.

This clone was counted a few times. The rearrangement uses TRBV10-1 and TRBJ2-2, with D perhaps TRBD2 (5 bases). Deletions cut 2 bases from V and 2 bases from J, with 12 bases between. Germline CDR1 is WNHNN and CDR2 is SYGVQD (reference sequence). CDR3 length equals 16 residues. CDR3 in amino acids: CASSEMRVGNTGELFF. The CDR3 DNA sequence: TGCGCCAGCAGTGAGATGCGGGTTGGAAACACCGGGGAGCTGTTTTTT.

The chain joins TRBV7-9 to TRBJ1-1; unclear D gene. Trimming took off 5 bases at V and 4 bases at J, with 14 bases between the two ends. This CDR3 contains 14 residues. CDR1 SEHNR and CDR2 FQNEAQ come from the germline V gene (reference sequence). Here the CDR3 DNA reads TGTGCCAGCAGCCTGACCCTGGGTGGCACTGAAGCTTTCTTT. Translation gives CASSLTLGGTEAFF.

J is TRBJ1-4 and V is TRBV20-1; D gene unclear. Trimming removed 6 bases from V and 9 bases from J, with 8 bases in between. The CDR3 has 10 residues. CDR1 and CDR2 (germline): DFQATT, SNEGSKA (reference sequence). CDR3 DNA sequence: TGCAGTGCGCTGTCGAAAAAACTGTTTTTT. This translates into CSALSKKLFF.

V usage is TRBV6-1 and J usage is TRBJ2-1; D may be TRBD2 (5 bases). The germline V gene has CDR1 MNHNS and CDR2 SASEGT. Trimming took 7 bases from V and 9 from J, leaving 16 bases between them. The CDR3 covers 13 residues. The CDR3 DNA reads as TGTGCCAGCACCTCAGACGAGGGTTTTGAGCAGTTCTTC. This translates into CASTSDEGFEQFF.

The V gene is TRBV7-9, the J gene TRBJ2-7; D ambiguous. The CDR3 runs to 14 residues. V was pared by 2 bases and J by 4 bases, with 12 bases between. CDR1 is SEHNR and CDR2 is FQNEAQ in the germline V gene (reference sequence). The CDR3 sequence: CASSLSKRPYEQYF. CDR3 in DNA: TGTGCCAGCAGCTTATCAAAGCGCCCGTACGAGCAGTACTTC.

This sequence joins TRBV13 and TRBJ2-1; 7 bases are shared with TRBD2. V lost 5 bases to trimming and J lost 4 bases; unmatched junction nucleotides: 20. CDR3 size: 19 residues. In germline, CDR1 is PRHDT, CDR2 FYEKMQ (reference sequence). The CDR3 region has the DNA TGTGCCAGCAGCGGGCCGGATCTCGTCTATGGAGCGGGATACAATGAGCAGTTCTTC. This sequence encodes CASSGPDLVYGAGYNEQFF.

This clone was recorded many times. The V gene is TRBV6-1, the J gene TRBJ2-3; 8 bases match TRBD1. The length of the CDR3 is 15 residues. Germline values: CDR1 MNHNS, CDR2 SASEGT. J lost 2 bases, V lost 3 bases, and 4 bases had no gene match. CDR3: CASSDGQGDTDTQYF. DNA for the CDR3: TGTGCCAGCAGTGACGGACAGGGCGACACAGATACGCAGTATTTT.

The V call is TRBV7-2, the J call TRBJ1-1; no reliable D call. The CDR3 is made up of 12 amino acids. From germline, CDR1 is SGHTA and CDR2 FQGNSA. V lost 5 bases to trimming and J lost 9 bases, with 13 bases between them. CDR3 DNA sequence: TGTGCCAGCAGCGCCGTTCCCAATCAAGCTTTCTTT. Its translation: CASSAVPNQAFF.

CDR3: CASRIAGFVADTQYF. The CDR3 DNA reads TGTGCCAGCAGAATAGCAGGGTTTGTGGCAGATACGCAGTATTTT. The chain uses TRBV28 and TRBJ2-3, with a possible D match to TRBD1 (5 bases). V lost 6 bases and J lost 4, with 17 bases in between. CDR3 length: 15 amino acids. Germline CDR1 and CDR2: MDHEN and SYDVKM.

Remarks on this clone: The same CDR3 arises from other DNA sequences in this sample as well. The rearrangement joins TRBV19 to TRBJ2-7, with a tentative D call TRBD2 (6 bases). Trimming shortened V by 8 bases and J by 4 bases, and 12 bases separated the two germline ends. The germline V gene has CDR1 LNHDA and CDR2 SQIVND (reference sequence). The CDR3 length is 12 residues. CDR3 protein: CASSGTDYEQYF. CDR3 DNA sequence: TGTGCCAGTTCCGGGACTGATTACGAGCAGTACTTC.

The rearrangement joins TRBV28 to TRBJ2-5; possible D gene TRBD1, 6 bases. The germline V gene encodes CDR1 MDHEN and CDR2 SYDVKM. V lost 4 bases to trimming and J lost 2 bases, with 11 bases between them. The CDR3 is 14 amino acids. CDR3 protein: CASSYRTAQETQYF. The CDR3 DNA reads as TGTGCCAGCAGTTACCGGACAGCTCAAGAGACCCAGTACTTC.

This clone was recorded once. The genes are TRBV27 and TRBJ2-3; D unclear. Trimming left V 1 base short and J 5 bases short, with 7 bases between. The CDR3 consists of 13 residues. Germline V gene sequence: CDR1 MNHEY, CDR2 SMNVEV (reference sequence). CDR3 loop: CASSLLAGDTQYF. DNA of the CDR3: TGTGCCAGCAGTTTATTAGCAGGAGATACGCAGTATTTT.

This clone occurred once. The CDR3: CASSTGVAGANVLTF. The CDR3 region has the DNA TGTGCCAGCAGCACAGGGGTGGCGGGGGCCAACGTCCTGACTTTC. This chain uses TRBV6-5 with TRBJ2-6, with 7 bases identical to TRBD1. The ends lost 6 bases at V and 4 bases at J; junction bases unmatched: 6. Germline CDR1 is MNHEY and CDR2 is SVGAGI. The CDR3 contains 15 residues.

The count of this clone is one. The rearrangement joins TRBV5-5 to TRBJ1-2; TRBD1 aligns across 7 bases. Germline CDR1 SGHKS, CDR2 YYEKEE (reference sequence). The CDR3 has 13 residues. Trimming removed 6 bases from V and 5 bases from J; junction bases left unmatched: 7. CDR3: CASKGDSYYGYTF. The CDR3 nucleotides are TGTGCCAGCAAAGGGGACAGCTATTATGGCTACACCTTC.

The CDR3 loop is CASSFFTFSGAHRGETQYF. In DNA form, the CDR3 reads TGTGCCAGCAGCTTTTTCACGTTCTCTGGGGCCCATCGAGGAGAGACCCAGTACTTC. The chain uses TRBV7-9 and TRBJ2-5; D possibly corresponds to TRBD1 (5 bases). Germline CDR1 is SEHNR and CDR2 is FQNEAQ (reference sequence). V was cut by 3 bases and J by 4 bases, with 27 bases left in between. The CDR3 is 19 amino acids.